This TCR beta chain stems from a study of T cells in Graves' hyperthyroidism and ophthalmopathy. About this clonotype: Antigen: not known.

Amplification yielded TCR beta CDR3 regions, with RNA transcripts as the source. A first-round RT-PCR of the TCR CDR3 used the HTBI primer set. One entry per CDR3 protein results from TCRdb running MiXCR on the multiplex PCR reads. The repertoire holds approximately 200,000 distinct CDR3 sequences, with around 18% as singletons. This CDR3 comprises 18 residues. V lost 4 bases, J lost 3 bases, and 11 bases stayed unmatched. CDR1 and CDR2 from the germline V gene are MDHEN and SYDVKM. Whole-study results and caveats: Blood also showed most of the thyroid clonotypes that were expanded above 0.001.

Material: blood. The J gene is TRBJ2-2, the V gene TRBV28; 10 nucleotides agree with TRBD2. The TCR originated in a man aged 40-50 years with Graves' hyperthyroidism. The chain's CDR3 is CASSSPGGAGGDTGELFF. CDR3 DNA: TGTGCCAGCAGTTCCCCTGGGGGAGCGGGGGGGGACACCGGGGAGCTGTTTTTT.